Following are 10 T cell receptor beta chains from one sample sequenced in a study of response to subunit inactivated influenza vaccine. TCRdb recomputed calls from the RT-PCR reads with MiXCR, one row per CDR3 protein. The profile shows some 850,000 distinct CDR3 sequences, about 18% of them singletons. The sample here was PBMCs from blood, taken roughly 5 days after vaccination. All receptors derive from a man aged 45 to 65 who received an inactivated influenza vaccine.

This clonotype appeared many times. V and J are TRBV29-1 and TRBJ2-2; D could derive from TRBD1 or TRBD2 (5 bases each). The CDR3 runs to 13 residues. From germline, CDR1 is SQVTM and CDR2 ANQGSEA. The ends were cut back, 3 bases at V and 4 bases at J, with 9 bases in the middle. The CDR3 coding sequence is TGCAGCGTTGACAGGGCGGGCACCGGGGAGCTGTTTTTT. This encodes CSVDRAGTGELFF.

This sequence joins TRBV6-5 and TRBJ2-7; D perhaps matches TRBD1 (6 bases). Trimming removed 5 bases at V and 2 bases at J, with 13 bases between. The length of the CDR3 is 14 residues. The germline V gene has CDR1 MNHEY and CDR2 SVGAGI. The CDR3 is CASSTAGVTYEQYF. The CDR3 DNA sequence: TGTGCCAGCAGTACTGCAGGGGTGACCTACGAGCAGTACTTC.

V and J are TRBV5-1 and TRBJ1-1; D is unclear. Germline V lookup: CDR1 SGHRS, CDR2 YFSETQ. CDR3 length equals 18 residues. V dropped 4 bases and J dropped 6 bases, with 28 bases sitting between them. Here the CDR3 DNA reads TGCGCCAGCAGCCGGCTAACGAGGGAAGAGGAGGGAGTCGCTGAAGCTTTCTTT. Amino acids: CASSRLTREEEGVAEAFF.

The V gene is TRBV29-1, the J gene TRBJ1-3; no clear D gene. Germline V gene data show CDR1 as SQVTM and CDR2 as ANQGSEA. This CDR3 has 16 residues. The V and J ends lost 0 bases and 0 bases respectively, with 12 bases between them. CDR3 DNA sequence: TGCAGCGTTGAAGATCTACACCGAACCTCTGGAAACACCATATATTTT. Its protein is CSVEDLHRTSGNTIYF.

This sequence joins TRBV7-2 and TRBJ2-5, with 7 bases fitting TRBD2. CDR3 length: 16 amino acids. The germline CDR1 and CDR2 sequences are SGHTA and FQGNSA. The V gene end was trimmed by 1 base and the J gene end by 5 bases; junction bases not matched to a gene: 10. CDR3 nucleotides: TGTGCCAGCAGCTTAGACTGGGCGGGAGTTAGGGAGACCCAGTACTTC. This gives the protein CASSLDWAGVRETQYF.

This clonotype was counted only a few times. This sequence joins TRBV5-1 and TRBJ1-1; 9 bases line up with TRBD1. CDR3 length: 13 residues. V lost 4 bases to trimming and J lost 5 bases; unmatched junction nucleotides: 3. The germline V gene encodes CDR1 SGHRS and CDR2 YFSETQ. CDR3 DNA sequence: TGCGCCAGCAGCATCGACAGGGGGACTGAAGCTTTCTTT. This codes for CASSIDRGTEAFF.

At least ten counts were recorded for this clonotype. V and J are TRBV20-1 and TRBJ2-7, with TRBD2 identical over 8 bases. CDR3 size: 11 residues. CDR1 and CDR2 from the germline V gene are DFQATT and SNEGSKA (reference sequence). The J segment lost 9 bases and the V segment lost 3 bases, leaving 4 bases of the junction unmatched. CDR3 residues: CSARQRELQYF. Here the CDR3 DNA reads TGCAGTGCTAGGCAGCGGGAGTTGCAGTACTTC.

This clonotype has more than one count but fewer than ten. The chain has TRBV11-1 and TRBJ2-1, with D maybe TRBD2 (6 bases). In germline, CDR1 is SGHAT, CDR2 FQDESV (reference sequence). The CDR3 runs 19 residues. Trimming took 3 bases from V and 4 from J, leaving 25 bases between them. CDR3 region: CASSFGRARLVLGYNEQFF. In nucleotides, the CDR3 is TGTGCCAGCAGCTTCGGCCGGGCCCGACTAGTTTTAGGGTACAATGAGCAGTTCTTC.

The chain employs TRBV5-6 and TRBJ2-3, with TRBD2 matching over 10 bases. This CDR3 comprises 14 residues. V shed 2 bases and J 7 bases; nucleotides not matched to a gene: 4. The V gene's germline CDR1 is SGHDT and CDR2 YYEEEE. CDR3 protein: CASSFGTSVNTQYF. The DNA for the CDR3 is TGTGCCAGCAGCTTTGGGACTAGCGTGAATACGCAGTATTTT.

In this sample, this clonotype turned up many times. This chain connects TRBV6-6 to TRBJ2-5; D is uncertain. V was trimmed by 0 bases and J by 7 bases, leaving 6 bases between them. This CDR3 is 12 amino acids long. Germline V gene data show CDR1 as MNHNY and CDR2 as SVGAGI (reference sequence). The CDR3 nucleotides are TGTGCCAGCAGTTACTCGTCCGGGACCCAGTACTTC. This encodes CASSYSSGTQYF.